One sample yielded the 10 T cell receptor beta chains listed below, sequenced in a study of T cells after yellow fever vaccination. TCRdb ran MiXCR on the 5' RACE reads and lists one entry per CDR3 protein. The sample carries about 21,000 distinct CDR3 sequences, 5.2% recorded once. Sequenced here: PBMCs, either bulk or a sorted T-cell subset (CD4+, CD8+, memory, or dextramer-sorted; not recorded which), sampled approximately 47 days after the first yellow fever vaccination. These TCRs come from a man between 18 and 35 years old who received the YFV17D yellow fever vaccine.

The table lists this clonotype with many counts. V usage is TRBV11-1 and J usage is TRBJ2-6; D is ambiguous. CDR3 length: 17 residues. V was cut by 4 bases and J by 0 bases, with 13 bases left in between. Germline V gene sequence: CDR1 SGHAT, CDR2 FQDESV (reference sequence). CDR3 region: CASSSFQYGSGANVLTF. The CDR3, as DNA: TGTGCCAGCAGCTCCTTCCAGTACGGCTCTGGGGCCAACGTCCTGACTTTC.

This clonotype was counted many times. The CDR3 is CASTLKGLRDRDRALYEQYV. The CDR3 DNA reads TGTGCCAGCACCCTTAAAGGTCTGCGAGATCGGGACAGGGCTCTCTACGAGCAGTACGTC. J is TRBJ2-7 and V is TRBV21-1; the table names TRBD1, a call not compared with the DNA. TRBV21-1 is designated a pseudogene. This CDR3 region has 20 residues.

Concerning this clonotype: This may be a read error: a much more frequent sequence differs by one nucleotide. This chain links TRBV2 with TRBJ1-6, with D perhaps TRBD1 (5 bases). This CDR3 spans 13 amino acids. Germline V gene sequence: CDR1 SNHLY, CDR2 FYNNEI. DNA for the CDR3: TGTCCCAGCAGTGAAGTGAGGGACTCACCCCTCCACTTT. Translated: CPSSEVRDSPLHF.

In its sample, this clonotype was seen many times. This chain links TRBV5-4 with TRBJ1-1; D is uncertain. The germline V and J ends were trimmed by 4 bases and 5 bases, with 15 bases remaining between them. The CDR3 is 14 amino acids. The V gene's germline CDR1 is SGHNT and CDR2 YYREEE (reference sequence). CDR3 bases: TGTGCCAGCAGCCGAGCGTCGGATTATACTGAAGCTTTCTTT. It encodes CASSRASDYTEAFF.

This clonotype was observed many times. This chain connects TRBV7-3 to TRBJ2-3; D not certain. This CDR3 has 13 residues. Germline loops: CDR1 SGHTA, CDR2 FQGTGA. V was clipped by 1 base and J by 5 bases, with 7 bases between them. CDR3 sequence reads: CASSLSPRDTQYF. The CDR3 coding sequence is TGTGCCAGCAGCTTAAGCCCCAGAGATACGCAGTATTTT.

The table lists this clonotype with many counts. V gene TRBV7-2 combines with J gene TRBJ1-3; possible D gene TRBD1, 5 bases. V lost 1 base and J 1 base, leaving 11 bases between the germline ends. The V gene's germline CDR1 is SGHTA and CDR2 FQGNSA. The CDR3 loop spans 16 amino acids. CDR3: CASSLGRGKSGNTIYF. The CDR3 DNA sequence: TGTGCCAGCAGCTTAGGGAGGGGAAAATCTGGAAACACCATATATTTT.

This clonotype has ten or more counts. The chain's CDR3 is CASSSSPGQQETQYF. For the CDR3, the DNA is TGCGCCAGCAGCTCGTCGCCGGGACAGCAAGAGACCCAGTACTTC. The rearrangement links TRBV5-1 to TRBJ2-5; TRBD1 agrees at 7 bases. J gave up 2 bases and V 3 bases, and 7 bases lay outside the gene matches. The germline V gene has CDR1 SGHRS and CDR2 YFSETQ. The length of the CDR3 is 15 residues.

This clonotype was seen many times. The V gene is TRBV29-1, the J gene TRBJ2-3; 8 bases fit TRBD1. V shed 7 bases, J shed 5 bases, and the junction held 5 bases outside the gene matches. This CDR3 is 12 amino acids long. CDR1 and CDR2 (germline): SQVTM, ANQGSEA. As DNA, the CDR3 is TGCAGCGGGACAGGGTTTCAAGATACGCAGTATTTT. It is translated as CSGTGFQDTQYF.

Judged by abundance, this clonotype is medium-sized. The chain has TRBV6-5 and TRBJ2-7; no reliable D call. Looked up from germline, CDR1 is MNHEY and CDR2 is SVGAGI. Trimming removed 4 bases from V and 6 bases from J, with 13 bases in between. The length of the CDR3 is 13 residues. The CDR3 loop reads CASSSFPRSEQYV. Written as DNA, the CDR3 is TGTGCCAGCAGTTCCTTTCCCCGCAGCGAGCAGTACGTC.

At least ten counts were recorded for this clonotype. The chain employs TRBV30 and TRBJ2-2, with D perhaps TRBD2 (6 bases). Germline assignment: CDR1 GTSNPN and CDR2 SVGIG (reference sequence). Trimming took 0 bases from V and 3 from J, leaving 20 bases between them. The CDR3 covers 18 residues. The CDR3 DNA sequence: TGTGCCTGGAGTGTACCGAGGTCTCAACTAGCTTACACCGGGGAGCTGTTTTTT. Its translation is CAWSVPRSQLAYTGELFF.